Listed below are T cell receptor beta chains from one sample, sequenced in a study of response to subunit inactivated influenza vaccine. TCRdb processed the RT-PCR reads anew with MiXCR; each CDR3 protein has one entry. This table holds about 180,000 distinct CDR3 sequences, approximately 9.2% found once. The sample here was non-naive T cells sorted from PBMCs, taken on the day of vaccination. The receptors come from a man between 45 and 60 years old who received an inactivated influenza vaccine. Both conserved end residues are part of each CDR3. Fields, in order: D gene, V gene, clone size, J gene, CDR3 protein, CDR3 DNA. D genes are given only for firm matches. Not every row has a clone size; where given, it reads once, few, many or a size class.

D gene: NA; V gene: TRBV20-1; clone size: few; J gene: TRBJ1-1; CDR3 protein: CSAPYRPLSTEAFF; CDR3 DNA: TGCAGTGCACCTTACAGACCGTTGAGCACTGAAGCTTTCTTT
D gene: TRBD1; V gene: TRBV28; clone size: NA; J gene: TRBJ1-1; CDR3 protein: CATKSWAGGTEAFF; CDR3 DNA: TGTGCCACTAAGAGTTGGGCAGGGGGGACTGAAGCTTTCTTT
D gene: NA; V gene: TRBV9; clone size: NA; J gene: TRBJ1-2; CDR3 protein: CASSVGSTDWDYGYTF; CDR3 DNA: TGTGCCAGCAGCGTAGGGTCGACGGATTGGGACTATGGCTACACCTTC
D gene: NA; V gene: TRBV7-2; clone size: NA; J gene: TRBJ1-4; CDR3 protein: CASSLWGGGNEKLFF; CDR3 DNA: TGTGCCAGCAGCTTATGGGGGGGCGGCAATGAAAAACTGTTTTTT
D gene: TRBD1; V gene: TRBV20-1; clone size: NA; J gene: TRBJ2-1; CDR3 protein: CSARRQGAFNEQFF; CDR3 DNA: TGCAGTGCTAGGAGGCAGGGGGCCTTTAATGAGCAGTTCTTC
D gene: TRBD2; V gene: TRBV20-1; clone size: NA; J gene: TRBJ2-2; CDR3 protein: CSASTSGRFGGELFF; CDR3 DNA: TGCAGTGCTAGTACCAGCGGGAGGTTTGGCGGGGAGCTGTTTTTT
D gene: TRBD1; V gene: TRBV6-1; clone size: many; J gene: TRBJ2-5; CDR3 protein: CASSEGTGMRETQYF; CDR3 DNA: TGTGCCAGCAGTGAAGGGACAGGGATGCGAGAGACCCAGTACTTC
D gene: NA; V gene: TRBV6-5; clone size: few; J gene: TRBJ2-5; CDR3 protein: CASSYQTPQAYQETQYF; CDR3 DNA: TGTGCCAGCAGTTACCAAACCCCACAGGCGTACCAAGAGACCCAGTACTTC
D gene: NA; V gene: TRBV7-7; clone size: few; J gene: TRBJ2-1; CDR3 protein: CASSLELTRVGPNEQFF; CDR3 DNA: TGTGCCAGCAGCTTAGAGCTGACGCGAGTTGGGCCCAATGAGCAGTTCTTC
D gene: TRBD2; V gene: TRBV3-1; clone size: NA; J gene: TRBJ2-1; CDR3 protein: CASSHLTSGRTGGGQFF; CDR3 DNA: TGTGCCAGCAGCCATCTGACTAGCGGGAGGACCGGGGGGGGGCAGTTCTTC
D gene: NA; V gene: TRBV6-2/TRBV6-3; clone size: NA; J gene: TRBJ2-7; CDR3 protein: CASSSNGAYEQYF; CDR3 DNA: TGTGCCAGCAGTTCCAACGGGGCCTACGAGCAGTACTTC
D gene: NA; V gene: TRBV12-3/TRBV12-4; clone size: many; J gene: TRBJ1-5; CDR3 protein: CASSRDNSNQPQHF; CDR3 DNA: TGTGCCAGCAGCCGGGACAATAGCAATCAGCCCCAGCATTTT
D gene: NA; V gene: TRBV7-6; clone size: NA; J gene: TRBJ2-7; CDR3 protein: CASKGDHEQYF; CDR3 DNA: TGTGCCAGCAAGGGGGATCACGAGCAGTACTTC
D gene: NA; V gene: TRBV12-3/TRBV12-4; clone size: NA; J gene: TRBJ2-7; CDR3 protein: CASSMGAGYSYEQYF; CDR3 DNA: TGTGCCAGCAGCATGGGGGCGGGCTACTCCTACGAGCAGTACTTC
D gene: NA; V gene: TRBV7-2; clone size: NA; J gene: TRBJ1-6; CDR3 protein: CASSRDITSSYNSPLHF; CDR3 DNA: TGTGCCAGCAGCCGGGACATCACGAGCTCCTATAATTCACCCCTCCACTTT
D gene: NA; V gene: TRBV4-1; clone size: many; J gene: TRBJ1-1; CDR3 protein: CASSHAGITEAFF; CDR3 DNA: TGCGCCAGCAGCCACGCAGGGATTACTGAAGCTTTCTTT
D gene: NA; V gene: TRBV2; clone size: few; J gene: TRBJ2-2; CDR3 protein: CASKPQGNTGELFF; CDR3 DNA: TGTGCCAGCAAGCCCCAGGGTAACACCGGGGAGCTGTTTTTT
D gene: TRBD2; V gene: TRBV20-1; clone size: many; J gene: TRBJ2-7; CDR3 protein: CSLRTSGDYEQYF; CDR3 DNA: TGCAGTCTAAGGACTAGCGGGGACTACGAGCAGTACTTC
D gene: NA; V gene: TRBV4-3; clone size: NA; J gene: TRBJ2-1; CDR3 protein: CASSPKSGTHINEQFF; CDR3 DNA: TGCGCCAGCAGCCCAAAGTCCGGGACTCATATCAATGAGCAGTTCTTC
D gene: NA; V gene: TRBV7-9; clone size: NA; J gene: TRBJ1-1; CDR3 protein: CASSLITKNTEAFF; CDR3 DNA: TGTGCCAGCAGCCTTATCACGAAAAACACTGAAGCTTTCTTT
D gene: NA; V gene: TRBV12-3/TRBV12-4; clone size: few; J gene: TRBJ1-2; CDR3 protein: CASSPLGADRVGGYTF; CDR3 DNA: TGTGCCAGCAGTCCCTTGGGCGCCGACCGGGTGGGTGGCTACACCTTC
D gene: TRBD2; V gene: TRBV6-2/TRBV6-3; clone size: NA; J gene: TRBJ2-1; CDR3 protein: CASSYPTRGTSGSISNNEQFF; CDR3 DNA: TGTGCCAGCAGTTACCCCACGAGGGGGACTAGCGGGAGTATTAGCAACAATGAGCAGTTCTTC
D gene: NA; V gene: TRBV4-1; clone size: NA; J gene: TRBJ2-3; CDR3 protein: CASSQVDYGTDTQYF; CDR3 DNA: TGCGCCAGCAGCCAAGTGGATTACGGCACAGATACGCAGTATTTT
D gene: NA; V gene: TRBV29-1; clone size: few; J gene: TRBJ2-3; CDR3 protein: CSVSKAVTDTQYF; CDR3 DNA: TGCAGCGTTTCGAAAGCGGTTACAGATACGCAGTATTTT